These T cell receptor beta chains were read from a single sample in a study of blood T cell repertoires in COVID-19. Profiled with immunoSEQ multiplex PCR; TCRdb holds only in-frame clones, not every one. The data show roughly 420,000 clones, with around 87% seen just once and over 0.9% held by the top ten. Sequencing was done on a sample of PBMCs or T cells enriched from blood (not recorded which). These receptors were collected from a woman in her twenties or thirties with acute COVID-19. Both conserved end residues are part of each CDR3. Fields, in order: CDR3 DNA, CDR3 protein, D gene, J gene, V gene, clone size. The D gene is left open where the match is weak. Expanded clones are given a class, and other clones once, few, many or no size at all.

DNA: TGCGCCAGCAGCTTTCTAGCGGGGGGGCCTAATAATGAGCAGTTCTTC; CDR3: CASSFLAGGPNNEQFF; D: TRBD2; J: TRBJ2-1; V: TRBV5-1; size: NA
DNA: TGCAGTGCTAGTGGACGGGGTCCCTACAATGAGCAGTTCTTC; CDR3: CSASGRGPYNEQFF; D: NA; J: TRBJ2-1; V: TRBV20-1; size: NA
DNA: TGTGCCAGCAGCCGTAGCGGGGGGTTTATACACAATGAGCAGTTCTTC; CDR3: CASSRSGGFIHNEQFF; D: TRBD2; J: TRBJ2-1; V: TRBV7-3; size: NA
DNA: TGTGCCAGCAGCTCACAGGGTTCCTACGAGCAGTACTTC; CDR3: CASSSQGSYEQYF; D: NA; J: TRBJ2-7; V: TRBV13; size: NA
DNA: TGTGCCAGCAGCCTACCCCGGGACACCACCTACGAGCAGTACTTC; CDR3: CASSLPRDTTYEQYF; D: NA; J: TRBJ2-7; V: TRBV28; size: NA
DNA: TGTGCCAGCGGTAGGGGGAGTGAAAAACTGTTTTTT; CDR3: CASGRGSEKLFF; D: NA; J: TRBJ1-4; V: TRBV7-9; size: NA
DNA: TGTGCCAGCAGCCAAGTATCTGGCGGGGGGGTTGAGCAGTTCTTC; CDR3: CASSQVSGGGVEQFF; D: TRBD2; J: TRBJ2-1; V: TRBV3-1/TRBV3-2; size: NA
DNA: TGTGCCACCAGTGATCCCTCAGGGGCGGGTGAAAAACTGTTTTTT; CDR3: CATSDPSGAGEKLFF; D: NA; J: TRBJ1-4; V: TRBV24-1; size: NA
DNA: TGTGCCAGCAGCTTACGGCAGGGAGAAAAACTGTTTTTT; CDR3: CASSLRQGEKLFF; D: NA; J: TRBJ1-4; V: TRBV7-3; size: few
DNA: TGTGCCAGCAGCGTAGCTGACAGGAGCACCGGGGAGCTGTTTTTT; CDR3: CASSVADRSTGELFF; D: NA; J: TRBJ2-2; V: TRBV9; size: NA
DNA: TGTGCCAGCAGCCTCGGGACAGGGGCCTATGGCTACACCTTC; CDR3: CASSLGTGAYGYTF; D: TRBD1; J: TRBJ1-2; V: TRBV5-4; size: NA
DNA: TGTGCCAGCAAGGCAGGGGCGAGTGGCTACACCTTC; CDR3: CASKAGASGYTF; D: NA; J: TRBJ1-2; V: TRBV6-5; size: NA
DNA: TGTGCCAGCAGCTTGGCCGGGACTTTTCCGAACAATGAGCAGTTCTTC; CDR3: CASSLAGTFPNNEQFF; D: NA; J: TRBJ2-1; V: TRBV5-4; size: NA
DNA: TGTGCCTGCCGGACAGGGGGAAGCAATCAGCCCCAGCATTTT; CDR3: CACRTGGSNQPQHF; D: TRBD1; J: TRBJ1-5; V: TRBV30; size: once
DNA: TGTGCCATCAGTGATGAGGCCTGGATGCGCTACACCTTC; CDR3: CAISDEAWMRYTF; D: NA; J: TRBJ1-2; V: TRBV10-3; size: once
DNA: TGTGCCAGCAGCCCTCGGGGACAGTATAGCAATCAGCCCCAGCATTTT; CDR3: CASSPRGQYSNQPQHF; D: TRBD1; J: TRBJ1-5; V: TRBV2; size: NA
DNA: TGTGCCAGCAGTTTGACCCGACAGACAAATGAAAAACTGTTTTTT; CDR3: CASSLTRQTNEKLFF; D: NA; J: TRBJ1-4; V: TRBV28; size: NA
DNA: TGTGCCAGCAGCTTGGAAGATCGGAGTTACCATGAGCAGTTCTTC; CDR3: CASSLEDRSYHEQFF; D: NA; J: TRBJ2-1; V: TRBV5-8; size: NA
DNA: TGTGCCAGCACCTCGAATCCGGTCCTCTATGGCTACACCTTC; CDR3: CASTSNPVLYGYTF; D: NA; J: TRBJ1-2; V: TRBV6-5; size: NA
DNA: TGTGCCAGCAGCTTAGCCTCGGGGGGGGGCGGCACAGATACGCAGTATTTT; CDR3: CASSLASGGGGTDTQYF; D: TRBD2; J: TRBJ2-3; V: TRBV11-3; size: NA
DNA: TGTGCCAGCAGCTTAGTTACAGCCTCAAGCGGAGCTTTCTTT; CDR3: CASSLVTASSGAFF; D: NA; J: TRBJ1-1; V: TRBV11-2; size: NA
DNA: TGTGCCAGCAGTTTAAACGAGGGAAGGGGCTACACCTTC; CDR3: CASSLNEGRGYTF; D: NA; J: TRBJ1-2; V: TRBV12-3/TRBV12-4; size: NA
DNA: TGTGCCAGCAGTAAGACTAGCGGGGGGGCGCGGGAGCAGTACTTC; CDR3: CASSKTSGGAREQYF; D: TRBD2; J: TRBJ2-7; V: TRBV27; size: once